The table lists the clone carrying this T cell receptor beta chain with a count of one. Its target is not known. Amplification of TCR beta CDR3 regions used RNA as the template. The primer set for the first-round RT-PCR of the TCR CDR3 was HTBI. Each CDR3 protein gets one entry after TCRdb re-called the multiplex PCR reads with MiXCR. This sample has roughly 800,000 distinct CDR3 sequences; more than 30% occur once, and the top ten carry 7% to 10%. Among the patients, aged 18 to 65, hyperthyroidism was newly diagnosed and had lasted under 2 months. It was 8 to 10 ml of fresh peripheral blood that supplied the PBMCs. The data originate from a study of T cells in Graves' hyperthyroidism and ophthalmopathy. This CDR3 contains 16 residues. V lost 7 bases and J lost 0, with 16 bases in between. Germline CDR1 and CDR2: MNHNS and SASEGT. General observations from the study: Clonotypes that were expanded in thyroid above 0.001 mostly appeared in blood too.

This receptor was identified in a man younger than 30 with Graves' hyperthyroidism. The chain recombines TRBV6-1 with TRBJ1-5; no reliable D call. The sequenced sample consisted of blood. DNA of the CDR3: TGTGCCAGCATCCCAGGACCGACACTTAGCAATCAGCCCCAGCATTTT. It yields the protein CASIPGPTLSNQPQHF.